This TCR beta chain was sequenced during a study of beta chain features in type 1 diabetes. The study's findings and limits: Unsettled here was the matter of whether HLA type influences TCRB rearrangement.

CDR1 is LNHDA, CDR2 SQIVND, per germline (reference sequence). This CDR3 spans 14 amino acids. Trimming removed 4 bases at V and 6 bases at J, with 14 bases between. This clone was detected only a few times. Its cognate antigen is unknown. cDNA synthesis used the whole RNA isolate, giving expressed TCRB sequences. The repertoire was sequenced with immunoSEQ multiplex PCR; TCRdb's copy has only in-frame clones and lacks some. This sample yields roughly 230,000 clones, of which 9.6% are seen a single time; less than 0.035% belongs to the top ten. Sequencing was carried out using naive CD4+ T cells from blood. The TCR was taken from a woman between 18 and 29 years old in good health. The rearrangement links TRBV19 to TRBJ2-3; D might be TRBD2 (5 bases). Here the CDR3 reads CASSKGDLEDTQYF. DNA for the CDR3: TGTGCCAGTAGTAAGGGAGATCTTGAGGATACGCAGTATTTT.